The sequence of this TCR beta chain was determined in a study of T-cell reconstitution after alpha-beta-depleted transplantation in children. Study-wide findings and caveats: A year had passed since transplant, and T-cell counts and diversity by then came mostly from newly produced T cells. Reports say that about two months after transplant, the alpha-beta T cells came out of several hundred graft clones that had expanded. Surviving recipient T cells and thymic progenitors accounted for the high day-60 TCRbeta diversity observed in some patients.

Unique molecular identifiers were incorporated when the TCRbeta library was constructed. TCRdb reanalysed the PCR reads using MiXCR and keeps one entry per CDR3 protein. The sample lists 90,000 to 130,000 distinct CDR3 sequences; under 13% were seen once. About this clonotype: Its matching antigen is unknown.

The TCR originated in a boy between 2 and 10 years old with acute lymphoblastic leukemia, due to receive a stem cell transplant. The starting material was PBMCs, obtained before TCRalphabeta/CD19-depleted stem cell transplant.

The CDR3 protein is CSAQAHVAETQYF. The CDR3 nucleotides are TGCAGTGCCCAGGCCCACGTTGCGGAGACCCAGTACTTC. The chain links TRBV20-1 to TRBJ2-5; D remains ambiguous. CDR1 and CDR2 from the germline V gene are DFQATT and SNEGSKA (reference sequence). The V end was cut by 6 bases, the J end by 5 bases, with 16 bases between. This CDR3 has 13 amino acids.